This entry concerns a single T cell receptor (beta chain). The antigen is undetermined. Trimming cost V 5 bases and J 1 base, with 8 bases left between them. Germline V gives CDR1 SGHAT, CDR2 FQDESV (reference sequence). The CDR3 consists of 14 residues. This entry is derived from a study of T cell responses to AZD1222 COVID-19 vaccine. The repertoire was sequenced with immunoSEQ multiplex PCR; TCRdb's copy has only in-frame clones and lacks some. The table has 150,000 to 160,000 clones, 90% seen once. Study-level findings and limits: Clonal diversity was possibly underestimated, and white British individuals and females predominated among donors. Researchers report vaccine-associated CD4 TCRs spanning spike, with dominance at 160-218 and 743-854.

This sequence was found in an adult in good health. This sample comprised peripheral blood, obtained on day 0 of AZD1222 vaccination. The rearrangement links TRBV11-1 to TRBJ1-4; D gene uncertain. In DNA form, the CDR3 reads TGTGCCAGCAGCCAAGGTGGAACTAATGAAAAACTGTTTTTT. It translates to CASSQGGTNEKLFF. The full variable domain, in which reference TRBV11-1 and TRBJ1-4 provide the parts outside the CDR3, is EAEVAQSPRYKITEKSQAVAFWCDPISGHATLYWYRQILGQGPELLVQFQDESVVDDSQLPKDRFSAERLKGVDSTLKIQPAELGDSAMYLCASSQGGTNEKLFFGSGTQLSVL.